This T cell receptor beta chain was captured in a study of OX40 agonist ivuxolimab in advanced cancers. Looked up from germline, CDR1 is SNHLY and CDR2 is FYNNEI. The CDR3 totals 13 residues. Trimming removed 4 bases at V and 5 bases at J, with 11 bases between. Blood sampling took place at baseline, cycle 4 day 1, and cycle 7 day 1. Clones were read by immunoSEQ multiplex PCR, and TCRdb kept only the in-frame ones, dropping some. This sample has tens of thousands of clones; 85% occur once, and the top ten carry about 0.83%. This receptor was obtained from an adult with an advanced solid tumor such as melanoma, head and neck, liver or kidney cancer. The specimen comprised CD4+ or CD8+ T cells sorted from blood, sampled in a trial of the OX40 agonist ivuxolimab. This chain connects TRBV2 to TRBJ1-1, with D possibly being TRBD1 (5 bases). CDR3 nucleotide sequence: TGTGCCAGCAGTGTCGGGGGTAGGACTGAAGCTTTCTTT. Protein product: CASSVGGRTEAFF.